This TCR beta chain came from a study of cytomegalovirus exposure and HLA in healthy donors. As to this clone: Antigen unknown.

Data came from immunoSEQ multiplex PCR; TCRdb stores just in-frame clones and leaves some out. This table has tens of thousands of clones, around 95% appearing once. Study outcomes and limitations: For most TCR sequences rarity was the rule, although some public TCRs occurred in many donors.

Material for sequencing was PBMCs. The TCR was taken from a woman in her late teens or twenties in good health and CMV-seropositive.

The CDR3 coding sequence is TGTGCCAGCAGTCTTTTCACAGATACGCAGTATTTT. Protein product: CASSLFTDTQYF. This sequence joins TRBV27 and TRBJ2-3; D uncertain. This CDR3 spans 12 amino acids. Deletions cut 5 bases from V and 2 bases from J, with 5 bases between. Germline V gives CDR1 MNHEY, CDR2 SMNVEV (reference sequence).